Shown below are 14 T cell receptor beta chains from a single sample sequenced in a study of OX40 agonist ivuxolimab in advanced cancers. Clones were read by immunoSEQ multiplex PCR, and TCRdb kept only the in-frame ones, dropping some. The table shows about 20,000 clones, with approximately 87% occurring only once. The starting material was CD4+ or CD8+ T cells sorted from blood, obtained in a trial of the OX40 agonist ivuxolimab. The source of these receptors is an adult with an advanced solid tumor such as melanoma, head and neck, liver or kidney cancer.

The J gene is TRBJ1-1, the V gene TRBV6-5; D is ambiguous. Deletions cut 6 bases from V and 1 base from J, with 9 bases between. Germline lookup yields CDR1 MNHEY and CDR2 SVGAGI. The CDR3 contains 13 residues. CDR3 in DNA: TGTGCCAGCAGCCCATGGGGGAACACTGAAGCTTTCTTT. Encoded protein: CASSPWGNTEAFF.

The sample holds one count of this clone. The CDR3 is CASSYSRGGGYTF. CDR3 nucleotide sequence: TGTGCCAGCAGTTACTCGAGGGGTGGTGGCTACACCTTC. This chain joins TRBV6-6 and TRBJ1-2, with D perhaps TRBD1 (5 bases). The CDR3 sequence is 13 residues long. Germline CDR1 MNHNY, CDR2 SVGAGI (reference sequence). The V gene lost 0 bases and the J gene lost 7 bases, with 9 bases spanning the gap.

The chain couples TRBV5-4 to TRBJ2-3; TRBD1 aligns across 11 bases. Germline values: CDR1 SGHNT, CDR2 YYREEE (reference sequence). The CDR3 has 15 amino acids. With V trimmed by 4 bases and J by 5 bases, 6 bases remained unmatched. The CDR3 is CASSLGQGAGDTQYF. CDR3 DNA sequence: TGTGCCAGCAGCCTCGGACAGGGGGCGGGAGATACGCAGTATTTT.

The V call is TRBV10-2, the J call TRBJ2-1, with D possibly being TRBD2 (6 bases). Germline CDR1 WSHSY, CDR2 SAAADI. The V and J ends lost 6 bases and 4 bases respectively, with 19 bases between them. CDR3 length: 16 residues. Here the CDR3 DNA reads TGCGCCAGCAGGGAAGGGTTGGCTAGCGTTTACAATGAGCAGTTCTTC. Translation: CASREGLASVYNEQFF.

V is TRBV7-6 and J is TRBJ2-7; D possibly corresponds to TRBD1 (5 bases). V was trimmed by 5 bases and J by 0 bases, leaving 11 bases between them. This CDR3 has 14 residues. Germline CDR1 and CDR2: SGHVS and FNYEAQ. CDR3 nucleotide sequence: TGTGCCAGCAGCCCGCTAAGGGGCTCCTACGAGCAGTACTTC. This sequence encodes CASSPLRGSYEQYF.

This sequence joins TRBV5-6 and TRBJ1-4; D remains unclear. V lost 0 bases to trimming and J lost 7 bases, with 4 bases between them. Germline CDR1 SGHDT, CDR2 YYEEEE. This CDR3 has 12 amino acids. The DNA for the CDR3 is TGTGCCAGCAGCTTGGGAGGTGAAAAACTGTTTTTT. Translation gives CASSLGGEKLFF.

In its sample, this clone was seen once. V is TRBV4-1 and J is TRBJ2-3, with D unclear. V shed 0 bases and J shed 1 base, with 11 bases lying between them. This CDR3 spans 16 amino acids. Germline V gene lookup returns CDR1 MGHRA and CDR2 YSYEKL. Written as DNA, the CDR3 is TGCGCCAGCAGCCAAGATCCCGCGCAGGGCACAGATACGCAGTATTTT. Its translation is CASSQDPAQGTDTQYF.

The CDR3 spells CASAPPSSYEQYF. CDR3 DNA sequence: TGTGCCAGTGCCCCTCCGAGCTCCTACGAGCAGTACTTC. The chain combines TRBV10-3 with TRBJ2-7; D ambiguous. V was shortened by 10 bases and J by 0 bases, with 13 bases between the two germline ends. The CDR3 extends over 13 amino acids. CDR1 and CDR2 from the germline V gene are ENHRY and SYGVKD.

V and J are TRBV5-5 and TRBJ2-7, with TRBD1 matching 9 bases. Germline trimming cut 4 bases from V and 7 bases from J; bases unmatched to any gene: 9. This CDR3 has 14 amino acids. CDR1 and CDR2 from the germline V gene are SGHKS and YYEKEE (reference sequence). CDR3 amino acids: CASSAGQGGWEQYF. The CDR3 nucleotides read TGTGCCAGCAGCGCGGGACAGGGCGGATGGGAGCAGTACTTC.

This sequence joins TRBV28 and TRBJ2-1, with D uncertain. V lost 5 bases and J 3 bases, leaving 5 bases between the germline ends. This CDR3 is 12 amino acids long. The germline V gene encodes CDR1 MDHEN and CDR2 SYDVKM. The CDR3 loop is CASSDRYNEQFF. In DNA form, the CDR3 reads TGTGCCAGCAGTGACCGCTACAATGAGCAGTTCTTC.

This clone was observed a few times. The chain combines TRBV10-1 with TRBJ1-6; D call uncertain. CDR3 length equals 17 residues. V dropped 5 bases and J dropped 6 bases, with 20 bases sitting between them. Germline CDR1 WNHNN, CDR2 SYGVQD (reference sequence). CDR3 nucleotides: TGCGCCAGCAGTTCCCTTCCGCGGCAGACGGGTAATTCACCCCTCCACTTT. Translated, it gives CASSSLPRQTGNSPLHF.

The V gene is TRBV9, the J gene TRBJ1-2; tentatively, D is TRBD1 (5 bases). V was trimmed by 3 bases and J by 6 bases, leaving 18 bases between them. Germline CDR1 and CDR2: SGDLS and YYNGEE. The CDR3 is 15 residues long. CDR3 protein: CASSAADRNVNGYTF. CDR3 in DNA: TGTGCCAGCAGCGCGGCCGACAGAAACGTAAATGGCTACACCTTC.

The chain recombines TRBV10-3 with TRBJ2-3; 8 bases fit TRBD2. CDR3 length equals 15 residues. Germline V CDR1 and CDR2: ENHRY, SYGVKD. V trimming: 4 bases; J trimming: 5 bases; junction bases outside the gene matches: 8. CDR3 DNA: TGTGCCATCAGTGGGCTAGCGGGTTCGGGAGATACGCAGTATTTT. Its protein is CAISGLAGSGDTQYF.

The genes are TRBV7-3 and TRBJ2-2; D remains ambiguous. The CDR3 has 12 residues. V shed 3 bases and J shed 5 bases, with 4 bases lying between them. Germline V lookup: CDR1 SGHTA, CDR2 FQGTGA. As DNA, the CDR3 is TGTGCCAGCAGCTTGGGGACCGGGGAGCTGTTTTTT. Residues: CASSLGTGELFF.